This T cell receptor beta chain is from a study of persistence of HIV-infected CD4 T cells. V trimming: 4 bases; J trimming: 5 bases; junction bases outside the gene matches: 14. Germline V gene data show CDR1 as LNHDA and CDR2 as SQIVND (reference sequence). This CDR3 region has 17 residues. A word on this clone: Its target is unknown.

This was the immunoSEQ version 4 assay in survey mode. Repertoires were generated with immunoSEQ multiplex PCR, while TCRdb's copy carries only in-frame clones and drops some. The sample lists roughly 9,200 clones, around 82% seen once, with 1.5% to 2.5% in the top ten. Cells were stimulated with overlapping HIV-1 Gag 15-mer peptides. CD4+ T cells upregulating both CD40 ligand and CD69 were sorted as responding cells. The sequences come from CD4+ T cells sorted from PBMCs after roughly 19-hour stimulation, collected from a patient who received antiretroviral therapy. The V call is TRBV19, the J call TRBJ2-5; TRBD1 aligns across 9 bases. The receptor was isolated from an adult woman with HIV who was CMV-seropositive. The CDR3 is CASSTSVPGQGRETQYF. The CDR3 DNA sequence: TGTGCCAGTAGTACATCGGTACCGGGACAGGGTCGGGAGACCCAGTACTTC. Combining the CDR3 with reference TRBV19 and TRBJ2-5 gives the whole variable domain DGGITQSPKYLFRKEGQNVTLSCEQNLNHDAMYWYRQDPGQGLRLIYYSQIVNDFQKGDIAEGYSVSREKKESFPLTVTSAQKNPTAFYLCASSTSVPGQGRETQYFGPGTRLLVL.